This T cell receptor (beta chain) was observed in a study of T cells in Graves' hyperthyroidism and ophthalmopathy. The table lists this clonotype with many counts. Patients were excluded because of uncontrolled infection, other autoimmune disease, pregnancy or lactation. RNA transcripts provided the source from which TCR beta CDR3 regions were amplified. The study used the HTBI primer set for a first-round RT-PCR of the TCR CDR3. MiXCR, run by TCRdb on the multiplex PCR reads, gives a single entry per CDR3 protein. The table shows roughly 500,000 distinct CDR3 sequences, with around 16% occurring only once. Unmatched junction bases numbered 12, after V lost 6 bases and J lost 8 bases. Per germline, CDR1 MDHEN and CDR2 SYDVKM. The CDR3 contains 16 residues.

The sequencing input was blood. The sequence was collected from a woman aged 25 to 45 with Graves' ophthalmopathy. The chain combines TRBV28 with TRBJ1-4; TRBD1 agrees at 10 bases. The CDR3 DNA is TGTGCCAGCAGGCCACCGGGACAGGGGTTCGGGGAAAAACTGTTTTTT. Translating it yields CASRPPGQGFGEKLFF.